Listed below are T cell receptor beta chains from one sample, sequenced in a study of blood T cell repertoires in COVID-19. Clones were sequenced by immunoSEQ multiplex PCR, and TCRdb holds only the in-frame ones, with some missing. The table includes about 68,000 clones, 91% detected once. The sequenced material came from peripheral blood. These receptor sequences come from a man in his forties with COVID-19, enrolled during active disease. Each CDR3 is given with its conserved first and last residue. The D gene is left open where the match is weak. Expanded clones are given a class, and other clones once, few, many or no size at all.

CDR3 protein,CDR3 DNA,clone size,D gene,J gene,V gene
CASSLVQGATYNSPLHF,TGTGCCAGCAGCTTAGTCCAGGGGGCAACCTATAATTCACCCCTCCACTTT,.,TRBD1,TRBJ1-6,TRBV7-9
CASSSYTLTGTGGAFF,TGTGCCAGCAGTTCTTACACCTTGACCGGGACAGGGGGAGCTTTCTTT,.,TRBD1,TRBJ1-1,TRBV28
CASSEQGTVYGYTF,TGTGCCAGCAGTGAACAGGGCACCGTCTATGGCTACACCTTC,.,.,TRBJ1-2,TRBV2
CAWSVREGTEAFF,TGTGCCTGGAGTGTCAGGGAGGGCACTGAAGCTTTCTTT,few,.,TRBJ1-1,TRBV30
CASSLAVRGGETQYF,TGCGCCAGCAGCTTGGCCGTCAGGGGAGGGGAGACCCAGTACTTC,.,.,TRBJ2-5,TRBV5-1
CSASPTHAVEQYF,TGCAGTGCTAGTCCGACTCACGCCGTCGAGCAGTACTTC,.,.,TRBJ2-7,TRBV20-1
CASTSADRNEKLFF,TGTGCCAGCACTTCGGCGGACAGAAATGAAAAACTGTTTTTT,.,.,TRBJ1-4,TRBV6-5
CASRTGQGMGGYTF,TGTGCCAGTAGGACGGGACAGGGGATGGGCGGCTACACCTTC,.,TRBD1,TRBJ1-2,TRBV19
CASSPRAQANYYGYTF,TGTGCCAGCAGCCCACGAGCTCAGGCAAATTACTATGGCTACACCTTC,.,.,TRBJ1-2,TRBV4-2
CASRDRVVNEQFF,TGTGCCAGTCGGGACAGGGTGGTCAATGAGCAGTTCTTC,.,TRBD1,TRBJ2-1,TRBV10-3
CATSDLRTGRSQPQHF,TGTGCCACCAGTGATTTGCGGACAGGGAGGAGTCAGCCCCAGCATTTT,.,TRBD1,TRBJ1-5,TRBV24-1
CASSPNQGISYEQYF,TGTGCCAGCTCACCCAACCAGGGGATCTCCTACGAGCAGTACTTC,once,.,TRBJ2-7,TRBV18
CASSETGTLDYGYTF,TGTGCCAGCAGTGAGACAGGGACCTTGGACTATGGCTACACCTTC,.,TRBD1,TRBJ1-2,TRBV7-9
CASSEQYNSPLHF,TGTGCCAGCAGTGAACAGTATAATTCACCCCTCCACTTT,.,.,TRBJ1-6,TRBV6-1
CASSETTGGGYNSPLHF,TGTGCCAGCAGTGAAACGACAGGGGGCGGGTATAATTCACCCCTCCACTTT,.,TRBD1,TRBJ1-6,TRBV6-1
CASSLETAAGMNTEAFF,TGTGCCAGCAGCTTGGAGACGGCAGCAGGAATGAACACTGAAGCTTTCTTT,.,.,TRBJ1-1,TRBV5-4
CASSYSQGGGYTF,TGTGCCAGCAGTTACTCGCAGGGAGGAGGCTACACCTTC,.,.,TRBJ1-2,TRBV6-6
CASRTQVSGANVLTF,TGTGCCAGTAGAACACAAGTCTCTGGGGCCAACGTCCTGACTTTC,.,.,TRBJ2-6,TRBV19